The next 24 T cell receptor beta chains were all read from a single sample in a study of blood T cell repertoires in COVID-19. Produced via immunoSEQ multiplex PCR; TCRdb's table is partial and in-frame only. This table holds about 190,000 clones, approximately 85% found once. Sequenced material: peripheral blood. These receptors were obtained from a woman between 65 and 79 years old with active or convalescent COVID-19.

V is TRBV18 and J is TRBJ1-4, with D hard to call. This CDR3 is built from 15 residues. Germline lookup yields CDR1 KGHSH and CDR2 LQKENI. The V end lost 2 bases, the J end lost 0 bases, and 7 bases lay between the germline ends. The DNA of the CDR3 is TGTGCCAGCTCACCAAGAACTTCAACTAATGAAAAACTGTTTTTT. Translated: CASSPRTSTNEKLFF. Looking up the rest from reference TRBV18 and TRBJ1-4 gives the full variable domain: NAGVMQNPRHLVRRRGQEARLRCSPMKGHSHVYWYRQLPEEGLKFMVYLQKENIIDESGMPKERFSAEFPKEGPSILRIQQVVRGDSAAYFCASSPRTSTNEKLFFGSGTQLSVL.

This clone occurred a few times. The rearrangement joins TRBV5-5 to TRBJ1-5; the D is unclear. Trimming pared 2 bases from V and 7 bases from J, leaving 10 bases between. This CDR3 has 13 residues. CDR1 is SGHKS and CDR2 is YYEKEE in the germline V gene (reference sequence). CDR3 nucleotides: TGTGCCAGCAGCTTACATCTCGGGCAGCCCCAGCATTTT. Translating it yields CASSLHLGQPQHF.

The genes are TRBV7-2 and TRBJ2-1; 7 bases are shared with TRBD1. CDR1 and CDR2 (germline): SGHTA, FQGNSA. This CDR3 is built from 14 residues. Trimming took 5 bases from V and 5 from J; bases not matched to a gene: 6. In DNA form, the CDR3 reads TGTGCCAGCAGCGCCGACAGGGTTGACAATGAGCAGTTCTTC. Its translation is CASSADRVDNEQFF. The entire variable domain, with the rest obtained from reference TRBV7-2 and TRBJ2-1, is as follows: GAGVSQSPSNKVTEKGKDVELRCDPISGHTALYWYRQSLGQGLEFLIYFQGNSAPDKSGLPSDRFSAERTGGSVSTLTIQRTQQEDSAVYLCASSADRVDNEQFFGPGTRLTVL.

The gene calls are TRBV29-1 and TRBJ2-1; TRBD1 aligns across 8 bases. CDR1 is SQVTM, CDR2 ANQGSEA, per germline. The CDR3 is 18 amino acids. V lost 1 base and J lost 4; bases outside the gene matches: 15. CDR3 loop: CSVEGGRQGFGGYNEQFF. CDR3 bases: TGCAGCGTTGAAGGTGGGAGACAGGGGTTCGGCGGGTACAATGAGCAGTTCTTC.

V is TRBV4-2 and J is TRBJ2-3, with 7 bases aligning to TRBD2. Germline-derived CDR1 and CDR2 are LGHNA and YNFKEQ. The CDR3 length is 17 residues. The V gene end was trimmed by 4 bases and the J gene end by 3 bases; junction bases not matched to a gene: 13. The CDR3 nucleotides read TGTGCCAGCAGCCTCGGGTTGGCTAGCGGACAAACAGATACGCAGTATTTT. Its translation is CASSLGLASGQTDTQYF.

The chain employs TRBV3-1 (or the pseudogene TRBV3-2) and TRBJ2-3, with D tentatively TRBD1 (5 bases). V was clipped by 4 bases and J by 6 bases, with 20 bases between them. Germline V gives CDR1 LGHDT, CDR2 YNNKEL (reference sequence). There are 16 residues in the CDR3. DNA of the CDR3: TGTGCCAGCAGCCTAGGGGTGAAAGGTAGTACGGATACGCAGTATTTT. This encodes CASSLGVKGSTDTQYF.

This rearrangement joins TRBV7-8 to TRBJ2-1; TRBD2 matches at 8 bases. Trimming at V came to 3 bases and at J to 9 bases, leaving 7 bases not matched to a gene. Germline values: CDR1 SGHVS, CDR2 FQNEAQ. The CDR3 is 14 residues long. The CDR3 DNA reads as TGTGCCAGCAGCTTGGTTGCGGGAGGTGGTGAGCAGTTCTTC. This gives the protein CASSLVAGGGEQFF.

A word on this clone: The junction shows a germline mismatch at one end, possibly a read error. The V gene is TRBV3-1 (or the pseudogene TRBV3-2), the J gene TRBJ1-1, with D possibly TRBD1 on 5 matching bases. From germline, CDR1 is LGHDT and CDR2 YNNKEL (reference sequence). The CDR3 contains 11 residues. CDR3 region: CASSQETQVNF. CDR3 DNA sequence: TGTGCCAGCAGCCAAGAGACACAGGTGAACTTT.

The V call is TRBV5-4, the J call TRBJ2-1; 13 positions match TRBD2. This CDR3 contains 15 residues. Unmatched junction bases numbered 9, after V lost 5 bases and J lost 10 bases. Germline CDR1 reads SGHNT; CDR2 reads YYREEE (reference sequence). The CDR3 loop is CASRPTGGLAGEQFF. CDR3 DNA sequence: TGTGCCAGCAGGCCTACAGGGGGACTAGCGGGGGAGCAGTTCTTC.

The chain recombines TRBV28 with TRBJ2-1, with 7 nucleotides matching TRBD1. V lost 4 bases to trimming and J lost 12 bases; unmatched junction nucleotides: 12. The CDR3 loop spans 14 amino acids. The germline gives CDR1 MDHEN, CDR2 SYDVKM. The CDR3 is CASSSLGRDRRQFF. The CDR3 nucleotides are TGTGCCAGCAGTTCTTTGGGTCGGGACAGACGGCAGTTCTTC.

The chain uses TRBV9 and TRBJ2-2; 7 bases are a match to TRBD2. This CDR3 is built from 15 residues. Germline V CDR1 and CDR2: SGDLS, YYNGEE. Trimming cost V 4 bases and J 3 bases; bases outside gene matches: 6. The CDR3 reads CASSPRGDHTGELFF. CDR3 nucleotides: TGTGCCAGCAGCCCCCGGGGGGACCACACCGGGGAGCTGTTTTTT.

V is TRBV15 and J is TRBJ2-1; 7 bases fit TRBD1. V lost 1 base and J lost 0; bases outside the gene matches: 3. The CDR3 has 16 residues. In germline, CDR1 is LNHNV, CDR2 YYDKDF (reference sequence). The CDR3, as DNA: TGTGCCACCAGCAGAGCCGGGACAGCCTCCTACAATGAGCAGTTCTTC. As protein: CATSRAGTASYNEQFF. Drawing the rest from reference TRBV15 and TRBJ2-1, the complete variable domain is DAMVIQNPRYQVTQFGKPVTLSCSQTLNHNVMYWYQQKSSQAPKLLFHYYDKDFNNEADTPDNFQSRRPNTSFCFLDIRSPGLGDTAMYLCATSRAGTASYNEQFFGPGTRLTVL.

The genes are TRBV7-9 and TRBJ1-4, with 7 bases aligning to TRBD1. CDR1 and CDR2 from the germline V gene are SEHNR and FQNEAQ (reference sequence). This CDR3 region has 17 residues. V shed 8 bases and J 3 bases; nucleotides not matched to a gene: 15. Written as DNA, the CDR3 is TGTGCCAGCGGAAATGGAGGGGGCGGTCCAGCTAATGAAAAACTGTTTTTT. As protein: CASGNGGGGPANEKLFF.

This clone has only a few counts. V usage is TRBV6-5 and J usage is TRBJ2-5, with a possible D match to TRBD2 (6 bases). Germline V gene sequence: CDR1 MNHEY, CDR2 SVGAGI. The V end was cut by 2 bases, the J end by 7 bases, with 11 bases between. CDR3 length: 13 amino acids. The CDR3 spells CASSYQRAGTQYF. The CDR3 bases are TGTGCCAGCAGTTACCAGCGGGCCGGGACCCAGTACTTC.

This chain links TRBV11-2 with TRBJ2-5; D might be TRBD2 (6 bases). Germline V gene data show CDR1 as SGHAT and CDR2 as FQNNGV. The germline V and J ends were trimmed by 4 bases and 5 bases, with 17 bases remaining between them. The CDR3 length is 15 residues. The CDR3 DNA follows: TGTGCCAGCAGCTCCCTAGCGAGCCCGGGGGAGACCCAGTACTTC. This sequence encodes CASSSLASPGETQYF. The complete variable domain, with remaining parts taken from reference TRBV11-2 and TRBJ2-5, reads EAGVAQSPRYKIIEKRQSVAFWCNPISGHATLYWYQQILGQGPKLLIQFQNNGVVDDSQLPKDRFSAERLKGVDSTLKIQPAKLEDSAVYLCASSSLASPGETQYFGPGTRLLVL.

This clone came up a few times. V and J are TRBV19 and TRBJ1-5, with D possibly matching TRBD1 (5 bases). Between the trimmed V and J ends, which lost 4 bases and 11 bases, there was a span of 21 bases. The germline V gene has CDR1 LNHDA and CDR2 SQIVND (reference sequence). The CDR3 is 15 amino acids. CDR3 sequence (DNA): TGTGCCAGTAGTACCCGCCTGACAGCCTCATGGGCCCAGCATTTT. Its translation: CASSTRLTASWAQHF.

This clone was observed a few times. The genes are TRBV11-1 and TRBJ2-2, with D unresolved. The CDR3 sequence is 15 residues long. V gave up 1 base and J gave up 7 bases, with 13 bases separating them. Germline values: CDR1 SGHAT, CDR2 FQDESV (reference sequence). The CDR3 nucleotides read TGTGCCAGCAGCTTAGGTAGTAGAGGCGGCGGGGAGCTGTTTTTT. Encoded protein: CASSLGSRGGGELFF.

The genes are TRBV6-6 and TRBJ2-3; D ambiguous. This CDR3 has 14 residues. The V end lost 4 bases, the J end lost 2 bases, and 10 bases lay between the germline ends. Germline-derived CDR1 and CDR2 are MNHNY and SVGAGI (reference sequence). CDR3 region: CASSLAGDTDTQYF. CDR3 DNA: TGTGCCAGCAGTTTGGCCGGAGACACAGATACGCAGTATTTT.

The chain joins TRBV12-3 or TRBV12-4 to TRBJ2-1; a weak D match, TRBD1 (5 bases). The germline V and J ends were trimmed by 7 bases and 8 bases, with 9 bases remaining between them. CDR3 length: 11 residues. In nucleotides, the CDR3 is TGTGCCAGCAAAGAAGGGGATGAGCAGTTCTTC. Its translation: CASKEGDEQFF.

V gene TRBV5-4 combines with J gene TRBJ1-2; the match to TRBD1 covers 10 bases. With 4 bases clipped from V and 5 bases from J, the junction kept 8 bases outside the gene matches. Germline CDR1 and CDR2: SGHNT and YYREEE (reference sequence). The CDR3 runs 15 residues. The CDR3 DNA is TGTGCCAGCAGCGCAGATCCGGGACAGGGGTATGGCTACACCTTC. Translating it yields CASSADPGQGYGYTF.

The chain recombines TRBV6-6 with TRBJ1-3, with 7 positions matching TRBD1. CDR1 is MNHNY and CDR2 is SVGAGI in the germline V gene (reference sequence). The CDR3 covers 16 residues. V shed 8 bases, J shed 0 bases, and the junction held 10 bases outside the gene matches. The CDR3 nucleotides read TGTGCCAGCCTCCGGTGGGACAGAAGCTCTGGAAACACCATATATTTT. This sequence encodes CASLRWDRSSGNTIYF.

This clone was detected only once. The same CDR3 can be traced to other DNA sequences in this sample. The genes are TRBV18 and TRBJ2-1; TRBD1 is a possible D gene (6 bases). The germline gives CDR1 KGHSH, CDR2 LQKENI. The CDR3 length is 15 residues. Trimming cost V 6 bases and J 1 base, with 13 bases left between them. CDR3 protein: CASSPQQGSYNEQFF. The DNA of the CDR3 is TGTGCCAGCTCCCCCCAGCAGGGGTCCTACAATGAGCAGTTCTTC.

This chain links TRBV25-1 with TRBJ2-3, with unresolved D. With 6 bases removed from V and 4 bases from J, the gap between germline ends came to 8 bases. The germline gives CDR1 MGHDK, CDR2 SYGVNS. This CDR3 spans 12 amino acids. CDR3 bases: TGTGCCAGCAGGACTGAGGCAGATACGCAGTATTTT. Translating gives CASRTEADTQYF.

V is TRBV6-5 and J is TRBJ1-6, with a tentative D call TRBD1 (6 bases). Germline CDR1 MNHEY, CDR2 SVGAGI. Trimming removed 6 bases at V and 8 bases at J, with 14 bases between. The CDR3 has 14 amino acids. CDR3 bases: TGTGCCAGCAGCTCAGGGGTTGAGGATTCACCCCTCCACTTT. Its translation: CASSSGVEDSPLHF.